One and the same sample provided the 29 T cell receptor beta chains below, sequenced in a study of cytomegalovirus exposure and HLA in healthy donors. TCRdb's copy holds only in-frame clones and misses some; the assay was immunoSEQ multiplex PCR. The sample shows 120,000 to 150,000 clones, about nine tenths of them seen only once. The specimen was PBMCs. The receptors were gathered from a man aged 18 to 29 in good health and CMV-seropositive.

The chain is built from TRBV2 and TRBJ1-6; no clear D gene. The CDR3 loop spans 14 amino acids. CDR1 and CDR2 from the germline V gene are SNHLY and FYNNEI. Trimming took off 6 bases at V and 9 bases at J, with 15 bases between the two ends. CDR3 amino acids: CASRDPRRGSPLHF. DNA for the CDR3: TGTGCCAGCAGGGACCCTAGGCGGGGTTCACCCCTCCACTTT.

This clone showed up just a few times. The chain links TRBV28 to TRBJ1-3, with D uncertain. This CDR3 is 15 amino acids long. Germline V gives CDR1 MDHEN, CDR2 SYDVKM. Trimming removed 5 bases at V and 0 bases at J, with 11 bases between. The CDR3 sequence is CASSPARHSGNTIYF. The CDR3 nucleotides read TGTGCCAGCAGTCCGGCACGACACTCTGGAAACACCATATATTTT.

Of note for this clone: This CDR3 is also generated by other DNA sequences in the sample. This rearrangement joins TRBV9 to TRBJ1-6, with a possible D match to TRBD1 (6 bases). Germline V gene data show CDR1 as SGDLS and CDR2 as YYNGEE. The CDR3 runs to 14 residues. V lost 0 bases and J 7 bases, leaving 8 bases between the germline ends. CDR3 in amino acids: CASSVAGDNSPLHF. In DNA form, the CDR3 reads TGTGCCAGCAGCGTAGCAGGGGACAATTCACCCCTCCACTTT.

J is TRBJ1-1 and V is TRBV5-1; the match to TRBD1 covers 9 bases. The junction had 6 bases not matched to a gene; V was cut back by 4 bases and J by 5 bases. Germline V gene lookup returns CDR1 SGHRS and CDR2 YFSETQ. The CDR3 consists of 14 residues. The CDR3 nucleotides are TGCGCCAGCAGCGGGACAGGGACGGGGACTGAAGCTTTCTTT. It is translated as CASSGTGTGTEAFF.

This chain uses TRBV27 with TRBJ2-5; 9 bases map to TRBD1. V gave up 6 bases and J gave up 4 bases; unmatched junction bases: 9. The CDR3 runs to 15 residues. Germline V gives CDR1 MNHEY, CDR2 SMNVEV (reference sequence). DNA for the CDR3: TGTGCCAGCAGAACACGAGGACAGGGGAGAGAGACCCAGTACTTC. It codes for CASRTRGQGRETQYF.

The chain's CDR3 is CASSSVTGTGDYYTF. The CDR3 DNA sequence: TGCGCCAGCAGCTCCGTTACCGGGACAGGTGACTACTACACCTTC. This chain joins TRBV5-1 and TRBJ1-2; 8 bases match TRBD1. Unmatched junction bases numbered 14, after V lost 3 bases and J lost 10 bases. The germline gives CDR1 SGHRS, CDR2 YFSETQ. The CDR3 has 15 residues.

J is TRBJ2-5 and V is TRBV9, with 9 positions matching TRBD1. This CDR3 is 15 amino acids long. The germline V gene has CDR1 SGDLS and CDR2 YYNGEE. V lost 0 bases, J lost 4 bases, and 4 bases stayed unmatched. In DNA form, the CDR3 reads TGTGCCAGCAGCGTAGGCACAGGGGGCGGAGAGACCCAGTACTTC. Translation: CASSVGTGGGETQYF. The full variable domain, in which reference TRBV9 and TRBJ2-5 provide the parts outside the CDR3, is DSGVTQTPKHLITATGQRVTLRCSPRSGDLSVYWYQQSLDQGLQFLIQYYNGEERAKGNILERFSAQQFPDLHSELNLSSLELGDSALYFCASSVGTGGGETQYFGPGTRLLVL.

This clone appeared a single time. The V and J genes are TRBV5-6 and TRBJ1-5; D is perhaps TRBD1 (5 bases). The V gene lost 1 base and the J gene lost 2 bases, with 13 bases spanning the gap. Germline assignment: CDR1 SGHDT and CDR2 YYEEEE. The CDR3 has 16 amino acids. The CDR3 DNA follows: TGTGCCAGCAGCTTGTTGTCCGGCAGGGGCAATCAGCCCCAGCATTTT. Translated, it gives CASSLLSGRGNQPQHF.

The V and J genes are TRBV6-1 and TRBJ2-7; D may be TRBD2 (5 bases). The CDR3 extends over 14 amino acids. Germline CDR1 and CDR2: MNHNS and SASEGT. V lost 3 bases and J 4 bases, leaving 13 bases between the germline ends. The CDR3 DNA reads TGTGCCAGCAGTGACCAGCGGCGGGCGTACGAGCAGTACTTC. Translation: CASSDQRRAYEQYF.

The chain links TRBV18 to TRBJ2-3, with TRBD1 identical over 10 bases. J was trimmed by 3 bases and V by 5 bases; bases with no gene match: 8. CDR3 size: 16 residues. Looked up from germline, CDR1 is KGHSH and CDR2 is LQKENI. Here the CDR3 DNA reads TGTGCCAGCTCATCGTCGACAGGGGGCTCGACAGATACGCAGTATTTT. This encodes CASSSSTGGSTDTQYF.

This clone was observed a few times. The V and J genes are TRBV19 and TRBJ1-5, with 11 bases lining up with TRBD1. The germline V gene has CDR1 LNHDA and CDR2 SQIVND (reference sequence). Trimming removed 3 bases from V and 6 bases from J; junction bases left unmatched: 7. The CDR3 has 16 residues. CDR3 bases: TGTGCCAGTAGTATGGGGGACAGGGGGTTTTCTCAGCCCCAGCATTTT. Protein product: CASSMGDRGFSQPQHF.

The chain employs TRBV5-1 and TRBJ2-6; unclear D gene. V dropped 0 bases and J dropped 4 bases, with 5 bases sitting between them. This CDR3 is built from 14 residues. Germline V gene sequence: CDR1 SGHRS, CDR2 YFSETQ. The CDR3 DNA reads as TGCGCCAGCAGCTTGGGAGCCGGGGCCAACGTCCTGACTTTC. This codes for CASSLGAGANVLTF.

CDR3 sequence (DNA): TGTGCCACTCCTGCGGGGGCAGTAGGCTATGGCTACACCTTC. It is translated as CATPAGAVGYGYTF. V and J are TRBV28 and TRBJ1-2, with D possibly matching TRBD1 (6 bases). Trimming removed 10 bases at V and 4 bases at J, with 19 bases between. The CDR3 spans 14 residues. CDR1 is MDHEN, CDR2 SYDVKM, per germline.

The V call is TRBV28, the J call TRBJ2-3; 8 bases map to TRBD1. In germline, CDR1 is MDHEN, CDR2 SYDVKM. V shed 6 bases and J 2 bases; nucleotides not matched to a gene: 7. This CDR3 has 15 amino acids. CDR3 sequence reads: CASRLSGGYTDTQYF. The CDR3 DNA sequence: TGTGCCAGCAGACTCTCAGGGGGCTACACAGATACGCAGTATTTT.

V usage is TRBV19 and J usage is TRBJ1-1, with D tentatively TRBD1 (5 bases). V lost 5 bases and J 1 base, leaving 11 bases between the germline ends. The CDR3 is made up of 14 amino acids. Germline V gives CDR1 LNHDA, CDR2 SQIVND (reference sequence). The CDR3 bases are TGTGCCAGTAGTGTCGTGGGGCGGAACACTGAAGCTTTCTTT. Its protein is CASSVVGRNTEAFF.

This chain links TRBV19 with TRBJ2-7; the match to TRBD2 covers 8 bases. The CDR3 consists of 15 residues. Per germline, CDR1 LNHDA and CDR2 SQIVND (reference sequence). V lost 4 bases to trimming and J lost 2 bases; unmatched junction nucleotides: 7. The CDR3: CASSSSLGLAYEQYF. CDR3 nucleotides: TGTGCCAGTAGTAGCTCTTTGGGACTAGCCTACGAGCAGTACTTC.

V usage is TRBV13 and J usage is TRBJ2-7, with 8 bases identical to TRBD2. Germline-derived CDR1 and CDR2 are PRHDT and FYEKMQ (reference sequence). Trimming cost V 5 bases and J 1 base; bases outside gene matches: 10. The CDR3 length is 16 residues. CDR3 nucleotides: TGTGCCAGCAGCGCTGGGGGATTAGCGGGATCCTACGAGCAGTACTTC. Protein product: CASSAGGLAGSYEQYF.

This rearrangement joins TRBV30 to TRBJ2-7; 11 nucleotides line up with TRBD2. Germline V gene data show CDR1 as GTSNPN and CDR2 as SVGIG (reference sequence). V lost 2 bases and J lost 5; bases outside the gene matches: 5. This CDR3 has 14 amino acids. The CDR3 sequence is CAWSLLAGGHEQYF. The CDR3 nucleotides read TGTGCCTGGAGTCTTCTAGCGGGAGGCCACGAGCAGTACTTC.

V usage is TRBV7-8 and J usage is TRBJ2-5; the match to TRBD2 covers 11 bases. V shed 5 bases and J 3 bases; nucleotides not matched to a gene: 5. The CDR3 consists of 15 residues. The V gene's germline CDR1 is SGHVS and CDR2 FQNEAQ. Written as DNA, the CDR3 is TGTGCCAGCAGCGTACGACTAGCGGGAAAAGAGACCCAGTACTTC. This sequence encodes CASSVRLAGKETQYF. Drawing the rest from reference TRBV7-8 and TRBJ2-5, the complete variable domain is GAGVSQSPRYKVAKRGQDVALRCDPISGHVSLFWYQQALGQGPEFLTYFQNEAQLDKSGLPSDRFFAERPEGSVSTLKIQRTQQEDSAVYLCASSVRLAGKETQYFGPGTRLLVL.

This clone appeared a single time. V usage is TRBV27 and J usage is TRBJ1-5; TRBD1 might be the D (5 bases). Trimming removed 1 base at V and 7 bases at J, with 5 bases between. Germline V CDR1 and CDR2: MNHEY, SMNVEV (reference sequence). This CDR3 region has 12 residues. CDR3 residues: CASSLWGQPQHF. The CDR3 DNA reads as TGTGCCAGCAGTTTATGGGGCCAGCCCCAGCATTTT.

The V gene is TRBV28, the J gene TRBJ2-7; D unclear. Trimming took off 3 bases at V and 0 bases at J, with 12 bases between the two ends. The germline V gene encodes CDR1 MDHEN and CDR2 SYDVKM. The CDR3 runs 15 residues. The CDR3 DNA follows: TGTGCCAGCAGTTTCAGAGAGCGAGTCTCCTACGAGCAGTACTTC. Encoded protein: CASSFRERVSYEQYF.

The rearrangement links TRBV30 to TRBJ1-2; D is undetermined. The CDR3 extends over 14 amino acids. In germline, CDR1 is GTSNPN, CDR2 SVGIG (reference sequence). Trimming left V 2 bases short and J 4 bases short, with 14 bases between. CDR3 loop: CAWSPRFGSYGYTF. The CDR3 DNA reads as TGTGCCTGGAGTCCCCGGTTCGGTAGCTATGGCTACACCTTC.

This chain links TRBV28 with TRBJ2-7; D gene unclear. V was trimmed by 6 bases and J by 2 bases, leaving 11 bases between them. The CDR3 is 13 amino acids. Germline CDR1 reads MDHEN; CDR2 reads SYDVKM. The CDR3 reads CASRTGPTYEQYF. The DNA for the CDR3 is TGTGCCAGCAGAACTGGGCCTACCTACGAGCAGTACTTC. Full variable domain (remainder filled in from reference TRBV28 and TRBJ2-7): DVKVTQSSRYLVKRTGEKVFLECVQDMDHENMFWYRQDPGLGLRLIYFSYDVKMKEKGDIPEGYSVSREKKERFSLILESASTNQTSMYLCASRTGPTYEQYFGPGTRLTVT.

In this sample, this clone turned up once. The rearrangement links TRBV29-1 to TRBJ2-1; the match to TRBD2 covers 11 bases. There are 15 residues in the CDR3. The V gene end was trimmed by 1 base and the J gene end by 7 bases; junction bases not matched to a gene: 6. The V gene's germline CDR1 is SQVTM and CDR2 ANQGSEA. CDR3 protein: CSVEGVAGGGNEQFF. CDR3 bases: TGCAGCGTTGAAGGAGTAGCGGGAGGGGGTAATGAGCAGTTCTTC.

J is TRBJ1-1 and V is TRBV7-9; 7 bases fit TRBD1. Germline loops: CDR1 SEHNR, CDR2 FQNEAQ (reference sequence). V gave up 3 bases and J gave up 6 bases; unmatched junction bases: 4. This CDR3 contains 13 residues. DNA of the CDR3: TGTGCCAGCAGCTTGGTACAGGGGTCTGAAGCTTTCTTT. Amino acids: CASSLVQGSEAFF.

This sequence joins TRBV6-1 and TRBJ2-7, with D perhaps matching TRBD2 (6 bases). CDR3 length: 15 residues. Germline CDR1 reads MNHNS; CDR2 reads SASEGT. The V gene lost 8 bases and the J gene lost 5 bases, with 22 bases spanning the gap. The chain's CDR3 is CASGSYGRGIDEQYF. In nucleotides, the CDR3 is TGTGCCAGCGGTTCTTACGGGAGAGGGATCGACGAGCAGTACTTC.

V and J are TRBV15 and TRBJ1-5; TRBD1 might be the D (5 bases). This CDR3 comprises 13 residues. Trimming pared 1 base from V and 11 bases from J, leaving 12 bases between. Germline V lookup: CDR1 LNHNV, CDR2 YYDKDF (reference sequence). The CDR3 region has the DNA TGTGCCACCAGCAGAGGCGGTACAGGCGCCCAGCATTTT. Its protein is CATSRGGTGAQHF. The full variable domain, rest sourced from reference TRBV15 and TRBJ1-5, is DAMVIQNPRYQVTQFGKPVTLSCSQTLNHNVMYWYQQKSSQAPKLLFHYYDKDFNNEADTPDNFQSRRPNTSFCFLDIRSPGLGDTAMYLCATSRGGTGAQHFGDGTRLSIL.

V is TRBV5-4 and J is TRBJ2-1, with D tentatively TRBD2 (5 bases). Germline V gives CDR1 SGHNT, CDR2 YYREEE (reference sequence). Trimming shortened V by 4 bases and J by 5 bases, and 10 bases separated the two germline ends. This CDR3 has 13 residues. CDR3 bases: TGTGCCAGCAGCCATCTAGCAGACAATGAGCAGTTCTTC. It is translated as CASSHLADNEQFF.

The V and J genes are TRBV5-4 and TRBJ1-1, with 11 bases fitting TRBD1. V gave up 5 bases and J gave up 4 bases; unmatched junction bases: 4. CDR3 length equals 14 residues. Germline CDR1 and CDR2: SGHNT and YYREEE (reference sequence). Here the CDR3 reads CASSSDRGLTEAFF. As DNA, the CDR3 is TGTGCCAGCAGTTCGGACAGGGGGCTCACTGAAGCTTTCTTT.